Shown below are 19 T cell receptor beta chains from a single sample sequenced in a study of blood T cell repertoires in COVID-19. Sequencing was performed with immunoSEQ multiplex PCR; in TCRdb, only in-frame clones are kept and a portion is missing. There are around 270,000 clones in the sample; approximately 90% occur only once, and around 0.84% lies in the top ten. The sample consisted of peripheral blood. These TCRs come from a man under 40 with acute or convalescent COVID-19.

V gene TRBV27 combines with J gene TRBJ2-5; TRBD2 agrees at 10 bases. The CDR3 has 18 residues. V lost 0 bases to trimming and J lost 5 bases; unmatched junction nucleotides: 12. CDR1 is MNHEY and CDR2 is SMNVEV in the germline V gene (reference sequence). In nucleotides, the CDR3 is TGTGCCAGCAGTTTATCTTTACCCAGCGGGGGGGCTAAGGAGACCCAGTACTTC. Its translation: CASSLSLPSGGAKETQYF.

The rearrangement links TRBV10-2 to TRBJ1-2; TRBD1 aligns across 7 bases. The CDR3 has 14 amino acids. The ends lost 5 bases at V and 6 bases at J; junction bases unmatched: 9. Germline values: CDR1 WSHSY, CDR2 SAAADI. The CDR3 here is CASSQPGQLDGYTF. The CDR3 DNA sequence: TGCGCCAGCAGTCAACCGGGACAGCTTGATGGCTACACCTTC.

Only a few counts were recorded for this clone. The rearrangement links TRBV6-5 to TRBJ1-3; D is unresolved. Germline loops: CDR1 MNHEY, CDR2 SVGAGI. The V end was cut by 3 bases, the J end by 0 bases, with 6 bases between. This CDR3 has 14 residues. The CDR3, as DNA: TGTGCCAGCAGTTATGACTACTCTGGAAACACCATATATTTT. Translated, it gives CASSYDYSGNTIYF.

V and J are TRBV28 and TRBJ2-7, with TRBD2 identical over 11 bases. Germline V gene lookup returns CDR1 MDHEN and CDR2 SYDVKM. The CDR3 covers 15 residues. The J segment lost 1 base and the V segment lost 7 bases, leaving 6 bases of the junction unmatched. This CDR3 is CASNLSGGESYEQYF. The CDR3 DNA follows: TGTGCCAGCAACCTTAGCGGGGGGGAATCCTACGAGCAGTACTTC.

CDR3 in DNA: TGTGCCAGCAGCCTTAGACTAGCGGGGGGCACAGATACGCAGTATTTT. Protein: CASSLRLAGGTDTQYF. The V and J genes are TRBV5-4 and TRBJ2-3; 12 bases fit TRBD2. Germline V gene data show CDR1 as SGHNT and CDR2 as YYREEE (reference sequence). The V gene end was trimmed by 4 bases and the J gene end by 1 base; junction bases not matched to a gene: 4. The CDR3 covers 16 residues.

J is TRBJ2-2 and V is TRBV24-1, with TRBD1 matching over 9 bases. Losses at the gene ends were 5 bases for V and 7 bases for J; bases not matched to a gene: 7. The germline V gene has CDR1 KGHDR and CDR2 SFDVKD. CDR3 length equals 15 residues. This chain's CDR3 is CATSGKQGAFGELFF. The CDR3 DNA reads TGTGCCACCAGTGGCAAACAGGGGGCTTTCGGGGAGCTGTTTTTT.

This clone was found once. The J gene is TRBJ2-2, the V gene TRBV19; TRBD1 might be the D (6 bases). This CDR3 region has 16 residues. V was trimmed by 9 bases and J by 4 bases, leaving 21 bases between them. The germline V gene has CDR1 LNHDA and CDR2 SQIVND (reference sequence). The CDR3 is CARKKGRGRLTGELFF. The CDR3 region has the DNA TGTGCCAGAAAAAAAGGCAGGGGCCGACTCACCGGGGAGCTGTTTTTT. Complete variable domain (other parts from reference TRBV19 and TRBJ2-2): DGGITQSPKYLFRKEGQNVTLSCEQNLNHDAMYWYRQDPGQGLRLIYYSQIVNDFQKGDIAEGYSVSREKKESFPLTVTSAQKNPTAFYLCARKKGRGRLTGELFFGEGSRLTVL.

J is TRBJ2-2 and V is TRBV15, with D unresolved. V lost 7 bases, J lost 1 base, and 10 bases lay in between. The CDR3 sequence is 14 residues long. The germline V gene encodes CDR1 LNHNV and CDR2 YYDKDF (reference sequence). CDR3 DNA sequence: TGTGCCACCAACCCATACAAGAACACCGGGGAGCTGTTTTTT. Its protein is CATNPYKNTGELFF.

This rearrangement joins TRBV21-1 to TRBJ2-7; the D call TRBD1 from the table was never checked on the DNA. TRBV21-1 is termed a pseudogene. This CDR3 is 15 amino acids long. For the CDR3, the DNA is TGTGCCAGCCCGGCGGGACAGGGAACTTCCTACGAGCAGTACTTC. This gives the protein CASPAGQGTSYEQYF.

A single count supports this clone. The V gene is TRBV13, the J gene TRBJ2-7; TRBD1 matches 7 bases. The V segment lost 5 bases and the J segment 5 bases; nucleotides outside the gene matches: 12. The CDR3 runs 15 residues. Germline CDR1 reads PRHDT; CDR2 reads FYEKMQ (reference sequence). CDR3 coding DNA: TGTGCCAGCAGCAGAACCAGGGGGAATAGGCACGAGCAGTACTTC. It is translated as CASSRTRGNRHEQYF.

This chain joins TRBV28 and TRBJ2-2, with 11 bases identical to TRBD2. The germline V gene encodes CDR1 MDHEN and CDR2 SYDVKM. Trimming removed 5 bases from V and 3 bases from J; junction bases left unmatched: 2. The CDR3 runs to 15 residues. CDR3 sequence reads: CASSGTSGYTGELFF. The CDR3 DNA reads as TGTGCCAGCAGTGGGACTAGCGGCTACACCGGGGAGCTGTTTTTT.

The J gene is TRBJ2-3, the V gene TRBV5-1; D may be TRBD2 (5 bases). V lost 1 base and J lost 2, with 11 bases in between. Germline CDR1 is SGHRS and CDR2 is YFSETQ. The CDR3 length is 15 residues. DNA for the CDR3: TGCGCCAGCAGCTTGCGGGGATCCCCCACAGATACGCAGTATTTT. Its translation: CASSLRGSPTDTQYF.

This clone was recorded a few times. This sequence joins TRBV18 and TRBJ1-1; D is uncertain. The CDR3 length is 13 residues. With 2 bases removed from V and 5 bases from J, the gap between germline ends came to 9 bases. Germline lookup yields CDR1 KGHSH and CDR2 LQKENI. The CDR3 bases are TGTGCCAGCTCACCAAGGACGGGGACTGAAGCTTTCTTT. Amino acid sequence: CASSPRTGTEAFF. Drawing the rest from reference TRBV18 and TRBJ1-1, the complete variable domain is NAGVMQNPRHLVRRRGQEARLRCSPMKGHSHVYWYRQLPEEGLKFMVYLQKENIIDESGMPKERFSAEFPKEGPSILRIQQVVRGDSAAYFCASSPRTGTEAFFGQGTRLTVV.

The chain joins TRBV2 to TRBJ1-2, with D maybe TRBD1 (6 bases). V lost 9 bases to trimming and J lost 6 bases, with 17 bases between them. CDR3 length: 13 amino acids. Germline V gene data show CDR1 as SNHLY and CDR2 as FYNNEI. The DNA for the CDR3 is TGTGCCAGACCAACGACAGGTTACGATGGCTACACCTTC. It encodes CARPTTGYDGYTF.

The chain recombines TRBV12-3 or TRBV12-4 with TRBJ1-1; D is uncertain. The CDR3 runs to 13 residues. Trimming removed 10 bases at V and 1 base at J, with 13 bases between. Here the CDR3 reads CATRGDANTEAFF. CDR3 in DNA: TGTGCCACCCGTGGAGATGCGAACACTGAAGCTTTCTTT.

The chain combines TRBV28 with TRBJ1-1; TRBD1 might be the D (6 bases). In germline, CDR1 is MDHEN, CDR2 SYDVKM. Between the trimmed V and J ends, which lost 6 bases and 0 bases, there was a span of 20 bases. The CDR3 covers 17 residues. The CDR3 spells CASRGAPGTPMNTEAFF. CDR3 DNA: TGTGCCAGCAGGGGGGCCCCCGGGACCCCAATGAACACTGAAGCTTTCTTT.

The V call is TRBV6-5, the J call TRBJ1-1; a possible D gene is TRBD1 (5 bases). CDR1 MNHEY and CDR2 SVGAGI come from the germline V gene. The CDR3 covers 14 residues. V lost 0 bases, J lost 5 bases, and 10 bases lay in between. CDR3 sequence (DNA): TGTGCCAGCAGTTACTCGAGTAAGGGGACTGAAGCTTTCTTT. Translated: CASSYSSKGTEAFF.

The rearrangement joins TRBV11-2 to TRBJ2-5; 7 nucleotides line up with TRBD2. Germline trimming cut 4 bases from V and 4 bases from J; bases unmatched to any gene: 15. The germline CDR1 and CDR2 sequences are SGHAT and FQNNGV. The length of the CDR3 is 17 residues. CDR3 sequence reads: CASSYRGPTWEGETQYF. The CDR3 nucleotides read TGTGCCAGCAGCTATCGCGGACCGACCTGGGAGGGAGAGACCCAGTACTTC.

The genes are TRBV3-1 (or the pseudogene TRBV3-2) and TRBJ1-5; D not certain. Germline V CDR1 and CDR2: LGHDT, YNNKEL (reference sequence). There are 12 residues in the CDR3. V lost 8 bases to trimming and J lost 0 bases, with 5 bases between them. CDR3 sequence (DNA): TGTGCCAGCGGGCATAGCAATCAGCCCCAGCATTTT. It translates to CASGHSNQPQHF.